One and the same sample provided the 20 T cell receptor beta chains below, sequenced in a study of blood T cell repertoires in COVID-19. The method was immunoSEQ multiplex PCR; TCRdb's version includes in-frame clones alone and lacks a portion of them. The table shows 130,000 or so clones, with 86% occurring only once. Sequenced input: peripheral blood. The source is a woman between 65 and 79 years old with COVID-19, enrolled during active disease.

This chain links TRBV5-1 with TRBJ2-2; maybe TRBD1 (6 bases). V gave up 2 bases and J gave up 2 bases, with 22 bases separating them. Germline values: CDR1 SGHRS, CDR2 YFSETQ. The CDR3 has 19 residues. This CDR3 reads CASSFVPPRDTLNTGELFF. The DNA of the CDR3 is TGCGCCAGCAGCTTCGTACCACCAAGGGACACTCTAAACACCGGGGAGCTGTTTTTT.

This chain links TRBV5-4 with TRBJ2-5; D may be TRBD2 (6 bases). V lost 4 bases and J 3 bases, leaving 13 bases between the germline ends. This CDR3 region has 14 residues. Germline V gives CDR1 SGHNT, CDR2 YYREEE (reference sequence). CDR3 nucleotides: TGTGCCAGCAGCCTGGGGGGAGTTGAAGAGACCCAGTACTTC. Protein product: CASSLGGVEETQYF.

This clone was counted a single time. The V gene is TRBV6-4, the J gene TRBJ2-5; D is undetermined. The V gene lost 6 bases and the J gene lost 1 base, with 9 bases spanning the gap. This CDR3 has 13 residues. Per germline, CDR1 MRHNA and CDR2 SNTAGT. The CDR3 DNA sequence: TGTGCCAGCAGCCCCGGTCCCCAAGAGACCCAGTACTTC. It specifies CASSPGPQETQYF.

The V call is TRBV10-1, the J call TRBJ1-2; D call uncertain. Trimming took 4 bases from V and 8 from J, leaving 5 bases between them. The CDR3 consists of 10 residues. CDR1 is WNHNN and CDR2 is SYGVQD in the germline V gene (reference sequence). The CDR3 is CASSVRGYTF. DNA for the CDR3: TGCGCCAGCAGTGTGCGGGGCTACACCTTC.

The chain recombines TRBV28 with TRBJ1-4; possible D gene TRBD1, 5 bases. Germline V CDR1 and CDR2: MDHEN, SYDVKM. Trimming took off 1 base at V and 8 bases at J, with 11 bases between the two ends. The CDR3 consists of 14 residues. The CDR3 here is CASSLSGIAEKLFF. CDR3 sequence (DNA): TGTGCCAGCAGTTTATCAGGGATTGCCGAAAAACTGTTTTTT.

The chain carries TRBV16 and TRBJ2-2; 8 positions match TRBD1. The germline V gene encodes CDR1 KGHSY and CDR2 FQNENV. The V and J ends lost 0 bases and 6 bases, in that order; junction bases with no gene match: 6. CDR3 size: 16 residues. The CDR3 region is CASSQSGRGLAGELFF. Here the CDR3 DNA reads TGTGCCAGCAGCCAATCGGGCAGGGGGCTCGCCGGGGAGCTGTTTTTT.

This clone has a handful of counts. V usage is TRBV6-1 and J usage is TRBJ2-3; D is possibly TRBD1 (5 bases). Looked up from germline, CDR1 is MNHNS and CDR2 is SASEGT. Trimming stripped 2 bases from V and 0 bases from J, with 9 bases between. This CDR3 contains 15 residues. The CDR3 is CASSEFRASTDTQYF. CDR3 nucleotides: TGTGCCAGCAGTGAATTCAGGGCAAGCACAGATACGCAGTATTTT.

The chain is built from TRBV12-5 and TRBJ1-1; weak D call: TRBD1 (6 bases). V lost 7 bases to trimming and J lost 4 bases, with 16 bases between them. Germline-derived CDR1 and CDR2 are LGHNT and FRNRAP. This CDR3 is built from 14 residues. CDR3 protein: CASAPGGRVTEAFF. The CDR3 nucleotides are TGTGCTAGTGCCCCGGGGGGCAGGGTCACTGAAGCTTTCTTT.

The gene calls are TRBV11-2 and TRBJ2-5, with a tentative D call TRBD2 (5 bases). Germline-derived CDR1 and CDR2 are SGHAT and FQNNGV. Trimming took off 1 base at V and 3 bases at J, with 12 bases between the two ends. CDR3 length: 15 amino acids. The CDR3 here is CASSLGTYGKETQYF. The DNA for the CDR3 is TGTGCCAGCAGCTTAGGGACTTACGGAAAAGAGACCCAGTACTTC.

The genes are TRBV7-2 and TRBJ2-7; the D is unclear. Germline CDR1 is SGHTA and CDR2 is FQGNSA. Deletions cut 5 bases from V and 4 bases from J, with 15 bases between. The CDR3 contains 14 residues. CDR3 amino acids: CASSPLPEVYEQYF. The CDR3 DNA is TGTGCCAGCAGCCCCCTCCCTGAGGTGTACGAGCAGTACTTC.

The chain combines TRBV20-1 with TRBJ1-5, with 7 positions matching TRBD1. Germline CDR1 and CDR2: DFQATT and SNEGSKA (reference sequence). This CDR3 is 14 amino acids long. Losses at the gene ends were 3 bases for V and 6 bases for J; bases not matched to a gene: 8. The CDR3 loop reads CSASTGTEGQPQHF. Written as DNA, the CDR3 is TGCAGTGCTAGTACCGGGACAGAGGGTCAGCCCCAGCATTTT.

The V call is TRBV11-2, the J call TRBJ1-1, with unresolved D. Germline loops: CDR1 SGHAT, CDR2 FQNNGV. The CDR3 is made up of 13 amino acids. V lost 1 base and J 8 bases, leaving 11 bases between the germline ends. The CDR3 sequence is CASSLVPGQEAFF. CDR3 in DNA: TGTGCCAGCAGCTTAGTACCTGGGCAGGAAGCTTTCTTT.

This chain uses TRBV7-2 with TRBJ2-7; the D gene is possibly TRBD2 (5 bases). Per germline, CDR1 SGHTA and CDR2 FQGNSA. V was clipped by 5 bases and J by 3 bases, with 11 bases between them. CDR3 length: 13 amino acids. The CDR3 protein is CASSTVRGYEQYF. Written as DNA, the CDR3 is TGTGCCAGCAGCACTGTCCGGGGCTACGAGCAGTACTTC.

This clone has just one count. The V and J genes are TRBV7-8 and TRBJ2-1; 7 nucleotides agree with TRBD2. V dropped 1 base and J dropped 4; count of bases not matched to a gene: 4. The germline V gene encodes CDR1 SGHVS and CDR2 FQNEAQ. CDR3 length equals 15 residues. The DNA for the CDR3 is TGTGCCAGCAGCTTAGGGATCGGGGGGTACAATGAGCAGTTCTTC. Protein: CASSLGIGGYNEQFF. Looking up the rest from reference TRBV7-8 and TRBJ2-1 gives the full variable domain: GAGVSQSPRYKVAKRGQDVALRCDPISGHVSLFWYQQALGQGPEFLTYFQNEAQLDKSGLPSDRFFAERPEGSVSTLKIQRTQQEDSAVYLCASSLGIGGYNEQFFGPGTRLTVL.

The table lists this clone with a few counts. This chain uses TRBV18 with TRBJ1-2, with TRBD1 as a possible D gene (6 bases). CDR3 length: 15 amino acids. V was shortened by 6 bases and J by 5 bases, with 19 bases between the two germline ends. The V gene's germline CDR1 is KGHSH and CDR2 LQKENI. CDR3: CASSPSRGATYGYTF. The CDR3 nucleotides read TGTGCCAGCTCCCCCTCCAGGGGTGCGACATATGGCTACACCTTC.

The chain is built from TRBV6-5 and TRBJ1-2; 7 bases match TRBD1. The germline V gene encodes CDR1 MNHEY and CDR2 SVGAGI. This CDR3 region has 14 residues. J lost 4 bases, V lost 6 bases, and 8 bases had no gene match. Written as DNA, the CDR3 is TGTGCCAGCAGCACTCAGGGGGGAGCCTATGGCTACACCTTC. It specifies CASSTQGGAYGYTF.

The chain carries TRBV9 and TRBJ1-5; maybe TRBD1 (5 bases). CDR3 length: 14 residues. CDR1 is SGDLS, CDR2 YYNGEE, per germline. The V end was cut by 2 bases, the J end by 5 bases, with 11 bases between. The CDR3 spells CASSVGREDQPQHF. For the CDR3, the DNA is TGTGCCAGCAGCGTTGGCAGGGAGGATCAGCCCCAGCATTTT.

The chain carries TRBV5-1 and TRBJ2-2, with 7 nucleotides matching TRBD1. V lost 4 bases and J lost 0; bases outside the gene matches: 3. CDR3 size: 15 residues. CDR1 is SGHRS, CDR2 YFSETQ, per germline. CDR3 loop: CASSTGQSNTGELFF. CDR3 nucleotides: TGCGCCAGCAGCACGGGACAGTCGAACACCGGGGAGCTGTTTTTT.

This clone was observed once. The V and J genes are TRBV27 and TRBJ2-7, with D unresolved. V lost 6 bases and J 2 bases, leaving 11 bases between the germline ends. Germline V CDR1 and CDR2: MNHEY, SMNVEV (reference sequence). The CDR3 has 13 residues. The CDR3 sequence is CASRTTVTYEQYF. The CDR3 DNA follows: TGTGCCAGCAGAACGACTGTTACCTACGAGCAGTACTTC.

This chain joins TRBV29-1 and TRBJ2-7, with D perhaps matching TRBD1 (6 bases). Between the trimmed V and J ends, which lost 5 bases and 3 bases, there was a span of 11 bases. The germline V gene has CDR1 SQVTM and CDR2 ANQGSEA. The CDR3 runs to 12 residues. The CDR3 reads CSVHQGSYEQYF. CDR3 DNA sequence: TGCAGCGTTCATCAGGGGAGCTACGAGCAGTACTTC.